This T cell receptor beta chain stems from a study of cytomegalovirus exposure and HLA in healthy donors. Study-wide context: Per a later analysis, the roughly 680 first-cohort and approximately 120 validation repertoires shared one platform.

The method was immunoSEQ multiplex PCR; TCRdb's version includes in-frame clones alone and lacks a portion of them. The sample yields roughly 79,000 clones, 90% to 95% seen once. About this clone: Its matching antigen is unknown.

Findings of the study overall: The study labeled more than 150 TCR beta chains cytomegalovirus-associated. Most TCR sequences were seen very rarely across donors, but some public TCRs occurred in many. Subsequent analysis of the roughly 120 validation repertoires found a tendency for first-cohort TCR clusters to co-occur.

V trimming: 6 bases; J trimming: 0 bases; junction bases outside the gene matches: 4. The CDR3 length is 14 residues. Germline-derived CDR1 and CDR2 are LNHDA and SQIVND (reference sequence). The origin of this receptor is a man aged 18 to 30 in good health and CMV-seronegative. The sequenced sample was PBMCs. The chain carries TRBV19 and TRBJ1-1, with 7 bases matching TRBD1. CDR3 protein: CASRTDRMNTEAFF. The CDR3 region has the DNA TGTGCCAGTAGGACGGACAGGATGAACACTGAAGCTTTCTTT.